What follows are 4 T cell receptor beta chains derived from one specimen sequenced in a study of OX40 agonist ivuxolimab in advanced cancers. The method was the immunoSEQ multiplex PCR assay. TCRdb provides this immuneACCESS table in a form limited to in-frame rearrangements. Some clones are lacking; in checked studies, under half of them reflect an unresolved V gene, and why the rest are absent is not known. This sample comprises approximately 45,000 clones, just under 95% of them detected only once. Of the sample, around 10% falls within the top ten clones. Sequencing was performed on CD4+ or CD8+ T cells sorted from blood, taken in a trial of the OX40 agonist ivuxolimab. These TCRs come from an adult with an advanced solid tumor such as melanoma, head and neck, liver or kidney cancer.

The CDR3: CASTLLGELFF. The CDR3 region has the DNA TGTGCCAGCACCCTCCTCGGAGAGCTGTTTTTT. V is TRBV6-5 and J is TRBJ2-2; D uncertain. The CDR3 spans 11 residues. The ends were cut back, 7 bases at V and 11 bases at J, with 11 bases in the middle. Germline assignment: CDR1 MNHEY and CDR2 SVGAGI.

The J gene is TRBJ2-1, the V gene TRBV7-2, with D possibly matching TRBD1 (6 bases). Trimming shortened V by 1 base and J by 6 bases, and 13 bases separated the two germline ends. The CDR3 sequence is 15 residues long. Per the germline V gene, CDR1 is SGHTA and CDR2 is FQGNSA. The CDR3 reads CASSLGEGERNEQFF. The CDR3 nucleotides read TGTGCCAGCAGCTTAGGTGAGGGGGAGCGCAATGAGCAGTTCTTC.

The V gene is TRBV7-3, the J gene TRBJ2-5; D not certain. This CDR3 spans 14 amino acids. Germline CDR1 is SGHTA and CDR2 is FQGTGA. The V gene lost 1 base and the J gene lost 0 bases, with 6 bases spanning the gap. The CDR3 region is CASSLILDQETQYF. The CDR3 DNA sequence: TGTGCCAGCAGCTTAATATTGGACCAAGAGACCCAGTACTTC.

About this clone: The junction does not match germline at one end; this may be a read error. The rearrangement joins TRBV7-7 to TRBJ2-3; TRBD1 aligns across 7 bases. Germline V gene lookup returns CDR1 SSHAT and CDR2 FNYEAQ (reference sequence). CDR3 size: 18 residues. The CDR3 spells CASSFGTPGTDADHTQYF. In nucleotides, the CDR3 is TGTGCTAGCAGCTTTGGCACTCCCGGGACAGACGCCGACCATACGCAGTATTTT. Using reference TRBV7-7 and TRBJ2-3 for the parts outside the CDR3, the full variable domain is GAGVSQSPRYKVTKRGQDVTLRCDPISSHATLYWYQQALGQGPEFLTYFNYEAQPDKSGLPSDRFSAERPEGSISTLTIQRTEQRDSAMYRCASSFGTPGTDADHTQYFGPGTRLTVL.